The 22 T cell receptor beta chains below were found in one sample sequenced in a study of cytomegalovirus exposure and HLA in healthy donors. The PCR employed 60 Vbeta primers together with 13 Jbeta primers. This table comes from immunoSEQ multiplex PCR, and its TCRdb copy is limited to in-frame clones, with some not included. The data show approximately 190,000 clones, roughly 82% seen once. Source material: PBMCs. Every receptor here comes from a woman between 45 and 60 years old in good health and CMV-seropositive.

This chain links TRBV9 with TRBJ2-1; 9 bases line up with TRBD1. CDR1 and CDR2 from the germline V gene are SGDLS and YYNGEE. The CDR3 runs to 15 residues. Trimming cost V 0 bases and J 4 bases; bases outside gene matches: 2. CDR3 residues: CASSVGTGVYNEQFF. The CDR3 coding sequence is TGTGCCAGCAGCGTAGGGACAGGGGTTTACAATGAGCAGTTCTTC.

This clone was observed a few times. The rearrangement joins TRBV5-6 to TRBJ1-1; D remains unclear. From germline, CDR1 is SGHDT and CDR2 YYEEEE. V was shortened by 3 bases and J by 2 bases, with 5 bases between the two germline ends. The CDR3 length is 12 residues. The CDR3 DNA follows: TGTGCCAGCAGCTGGGCCAACACTGAAGCTTTCTTT. As protein: CASSWANTEAFF.

The chain is built from TRBV5-4 and TRBJ2-1; 7 bases align to TRBD2. Germline-derived CDR1 and CDR2 are SGHNT and YYREEE (reference sequence). This CDR3 is 15 amino acids long. V lost 0 bases, J lost 6 bases, and 6 bases stayed unmatched. As DNA, the CDR3 is TGTGCCAGCAGCTTGGAACTAGCGATAGTCAATGAGCAGTTCTTC. This encodes CASSLELAIVNEQFF.

V gene TRBV2 combines with J gene TRBJ2-1; 11 positions agree with TRBD2. The CDR3 has 12 amino acids. The J segment lost 13 bases and the V segment lost 3 bases, leaving 2 bases of the junction unmatched. CDR1 and CDR2 (germline): SNHLY, FYNNEI. In DNA, the CDR3 is TGTGCCAGCAGTGATACTAGCGGGGGCCAGTTCTTC. As protein: CASSDTSGGQFF.

The rearrangement links TRBV10-3 to TRBJ2-3; D may be TRBD1 (6 bases). CDR3 length: 15 amino acids. Trimming left V 3 bases short and J 1 base short, with 11 bases between. The germline V gene has CDR1 ENHRY and CDR2 SYGVKD. This chain's CDR3 is CAISDRDTGTDTQYF. Here the CDR3 DNA reads TGTGCCATCAGTGACCGGGACACGGGCACAGATACGCAGTATTTT.

This sequence joins TRBV5-1 and TRBJ1-4; D remains ambiguous. CDR1 and CDR2 from the germline V gene are SGHRS and YFSETQ. The CDR3 is 14 residues long. Trimming took off 1 base at V and 3 bases at J, with 7 bases between the two ends. The chain's CDR3 is CASSLWSPNEKLFF. As DNA, the CDR3 is TGCGCCAGCAGCTTGTGGAGTCCTAATGAAAAACTGTTTTTT.

The chain joins TRBV7-2 to TRBJ1-5; TRBD1 might be the D (5 bases). This CDR3 is 15 amino acids long. The ends were cut back, 5 bases at V and 7 bases at J, with 18 bases in the middle. Germline V gene sequence: CDR1 SGHTA, CDR2 FQGNSA. The CDR3 sequence: CASSQESRRGQPQHF. The CDR3, as DNA: TGTGCCAGCAGCCAAGAATCCAGACGGGGGCAGCCCCAGCATTTT.

The table lists this clone with a count of one. The chain joins TRBV7-3 to TRBJ1-2, with D tentatively TRBD1 (5 bases). Germline values: CDR1 SGHTA, CDR2 FQGTGA. The CDR3 is 13 residues long. V was cut by 5 bases and J by 3 bases, with 10 bases left in between. Written as DNA, the CDR3 is TGTGCCAGCAGCCCGGGGGTCGACTATGGCTACACCTTC. Residues: CASSPGVDYGYTF.

The V gene is TRBV18, the J gene TRBJ2-5, with D maybe TRBD2 (5 bases). The V end lost 4 bases, the J end lost 5 bases, and 8 bases lay between the germline ends. There are 12 residues in the CDR3. CDR1 is KGHSH and CDR2 is LQKENI in the germline V gene. The CDR3 protein is CASSQGEETQYF. The CDR3 nucleotides read TGTGCCAGCTCACAGGGAGAGGAGACCCAGTACTTC.

The rearrangement joins TRBV18 to TRBJ2-4, with D unresolved. The CDR3 length is 15 residues. CDR1 and CDR2 from the germline V gene are KGHSH and LQKENI. The V end lost 2 bases, the J end lost 5 bases, and 13 bases lay between the germline ends. The CDR3 DNA is TGTGCCAGCTCACCAGTGGCCTCCGGAGAAAACATTCAGTACTTC. Translation: CASSPVASGENIQYF.

The V call is TRBV9, the J call TRBJ1-2, with a tentative D call TRBD1 (5 bases). The germline V gene has CDR1 SGDLS and CDR2 YYNGEE. V was cut by 4 bases and J by 0 bases, with 13 bases left in between. The CDR3 length is 15 residues. CDR3 coding DNA: TGTGCCAGCAGCCCCGGGGGGGGAGCTAACTATGGCTACACCTTC. This sequence encodes CASSPGGGANYGYTF.

Worth noting for this clone: One end of the junction is discordant with germline, which a read error may explain. This chain links TRBV7-9 with TRBJ1-4, with 10 bases matching TRBD1. The V gene's germline CDR1 is SEHNR and CDR2 FQNEAQ (reference sequence). The CDR3 runs to 14 residues. The CDR3 nucleotides read TGTTCCAGCAGGCCGGGACAGGGGTCGCAGAAACTGTTTTTT. Its translation is CSSRPGQGSQKLFF.

V gene TRBV18 combines with J gene TRBJ1-1, with no clear D. The ends were cut back, 3 bases at V and 1 base at J, with 9 bases in the middle. The CDR3 length is 14 residues. In germline, CDR1 is KGHSH, CDR2 LQKENI. CDR3 in amino acids: CASSPLSWNTEAFF. The CDR3 DNA reads as TGTGCCAGCTCACCGTTATCTTGGAACACTGAAGCTTTCTTT.

The chain uses TRBV7-8 and TRBJ2-5; TRBD2 matches at 15 bases. V lost 0 bases and J lost 1; bases outside the gene matches: 3. Germline lookup yields CDR1 SGHVS and CDR2 FQNEAQ. There are 18 residues in the CDR3. CDR3 region: CASSLAGLAGGLQETQYF. CDR3 in DNA: TGTGCCAGCAGCTTAGCGGGACTAGCGGGGGGCCTCCAAGAGACCCAGTACTTC.

This CDR3 is CASSLWPGGLTDTQYF. The CDR3 bases are TGTGCCAGCAGCTTATGGCCCGGGGGGCTCACAGATACGCAGTATTTT. The chain joins TRBV7-3 to TRBJ2-3; maybe TRBD2 (7 bases). The CDR3 has 16 residues. The germline V gene has CDR1 SGHTA and CDR2 FQGTGA. With 2 bases removed from V and 2 bases from J, the gap between germline ends came to 14 bases.

The J gene is TRBJ1-6, the V gene TRBV30; D is perhaps TRBD1 (5 bases). V was shortened by 3 bases and J by 5 bases, with 17 bases between the two germline ends. The V gene's germline CDR1 is GTSNPN and CDR2 SVGIG (reference sequence). The CDR3 spans 16 residues. Here the CDR3 reads CAWSVPPDSHNSPLHF. In DNA form, the CDR3 reads TGTGCCTGGAGCGTTCCGCCCGACAGTCATAATTCACCCCTCCACTTT.

The chain has TRBV6-1 and TRBJ2-7, with D possibly matching TRBD1 (6 bases). The germline V gene has CDR1 MNHNS and CDR2 SASEGT. Trimming took off 8 bases at V and 2 bases at J, with 16 bases between the two ends. The CDR3 covers 14 residues. The CDR3 sequence is CASGTTQGTYEQYF. For the CDR3, the DNA is TGTGCCAGCGGAACGACTCAGGGGACCTACGAGCAGTACTTC.

The chain has TRBV9 and TRBJ2-4; D may be TRBD1 (6 bases). The CDR3 extends over 11 amino acids. V was cut by 4 bases and J by 8 bases, with 7 bases left in between. Germline values: CDR1 SGDLS, CDR2 YYNGEE. The CDR3 is CASSSGDIQYF. The CDR3 DNA follows: TGTGCCAGCAGCTCAGGGGACATTCAGTACTTC.

This clone appeared a few times. V and J are TRBV30 and TRBJ1-6; D might be TRBD1 (5 bases). The V and J ends lost 0 bases and 5 bases respectively, with 14 bases between them. The CDR3 has 16 residues. Germline values: CDR1 GTSNPN, CDR2 SVGIG (reference sequence). The CDR3 DNA reads TGTGCCTGGAGTGTACTGGGGGGGGTGAATAATTCACCCCTCCACTTT. The encoded protein is CAWSVLGGVNNSPLHF.

The rearrangement joins TRBV10-1 to TRBJ2-2; D ambiguous. Trimming cost V 7 bases and J 2 bases, with 14 bases left between them. Germline CDR1 is WNHNN and CDR2 is SYGVQD (reference sequence). This CDR3 contains 15 residues. Here the CDR3 DNA reads TGCGCCAGCATACGTCGGCCAGGTAACACCGGGGAGCTGTTTTTT. Its protein product is CASIRRPGNTGELFF.

The rearrangement joins TRBV7-9 to TRBJ2-3, with 10 positions matching TRBD2. Germline V gene sequence: CDR1 SEHNR, CDR2 FQNEAQ (reference sequence). This CDR3 region has 16 residues. V was pared by 6 bases and J by 0 bases, with 6 bases of the junction left unmatched. CDR3 in amino acids: CASSRTSGLSTDTQYF. The DNA of the CDR3 is TGTGCCAGCAGTCGGACTAGCGGTCTCAGCACAGATACGCAGTATTTT.

As concerns this clone: Since no conserved phenylalanine or tryptophan closes the CDR3, a read error is the likely cause. V is TRBV4-1 and J is TRBJ1-1; D is undetermined. Trimming removed 0 bases at V and 6 bases at J, with 11 bases between. Germline CDR1 and CDR2: MGHRA and YSYEKL. The CDR3 sequence is 14 residues long. CDR3 nucleotide sequence: TGCGCCAGCAGCCAAGAGGGCCTGAGGGCTGAAGCTTTCCTT. Translating it yields CASSQEGLRAEAFL.